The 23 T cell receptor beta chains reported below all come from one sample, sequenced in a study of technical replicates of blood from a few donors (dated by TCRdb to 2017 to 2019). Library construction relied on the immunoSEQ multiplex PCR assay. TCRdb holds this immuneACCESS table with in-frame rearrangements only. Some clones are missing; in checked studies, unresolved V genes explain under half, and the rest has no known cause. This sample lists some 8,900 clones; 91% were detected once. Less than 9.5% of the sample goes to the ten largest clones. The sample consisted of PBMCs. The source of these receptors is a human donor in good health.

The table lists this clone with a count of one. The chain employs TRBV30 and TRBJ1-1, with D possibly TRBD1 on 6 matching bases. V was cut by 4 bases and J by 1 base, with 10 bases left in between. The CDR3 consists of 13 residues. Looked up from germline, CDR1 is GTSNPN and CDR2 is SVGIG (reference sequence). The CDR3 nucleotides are TGTGCCTGGACAAAGGGACAGAACACTGAAGCTTTCTTT. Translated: CAWTKGQNTEAFF.

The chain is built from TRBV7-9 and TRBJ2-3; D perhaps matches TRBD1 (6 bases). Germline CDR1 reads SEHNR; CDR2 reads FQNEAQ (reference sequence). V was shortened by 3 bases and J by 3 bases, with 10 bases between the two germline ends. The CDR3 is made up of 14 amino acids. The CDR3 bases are TGTGCCAGCAGCTTCGCCGACAGGACAGATACGCAGTATTTT. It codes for CASSFADRTDTQYF.

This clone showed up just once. CDR3: CASSSPLTGAHEQYF. CDR3 sequence (DNA): TGTGCCAGCAGTTCCCCCCTGACAGGGGCCCACGAGCAGTACTTC. The chain links TRBV27 to TRBJ2-7; TRBD1 matches at 8 bases. The CDR3 is 15 amino acids. The V gene's germline CDR1 is MNHEY and CDR2 SMNVEV (reference sequence). The J segment lost 5 bases and the V segment lost 4 bases, leaving 10 bases of the junction unmatched.

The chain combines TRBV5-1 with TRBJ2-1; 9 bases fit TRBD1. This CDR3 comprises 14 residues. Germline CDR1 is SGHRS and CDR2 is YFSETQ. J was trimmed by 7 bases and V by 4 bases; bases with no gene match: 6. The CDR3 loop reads CASSVQGADNEQFF. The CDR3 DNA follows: TGCGCCAGCAGCGTACAGGGGGCCGATAATGAGCAGTTCTTC. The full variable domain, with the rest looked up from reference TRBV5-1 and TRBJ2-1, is KAGVTQTPRYLIKTRGQQVTLSCSPISGHRSVSWYQQTPGQGLQFLFEYFSETQRNKGNFPGRFSGRQFSNSRSEMNVSTLELGDSALYLCASSVQGADNEQFFGPGTRLTVL.

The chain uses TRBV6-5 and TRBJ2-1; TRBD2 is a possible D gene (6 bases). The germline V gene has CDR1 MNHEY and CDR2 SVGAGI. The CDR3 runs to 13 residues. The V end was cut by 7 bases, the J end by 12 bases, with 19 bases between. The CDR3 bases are TGTGCCAGCACGTCGGGGCGGGCGGGATGGCAGTTCTTC. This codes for CASTSGRAGWQFF.

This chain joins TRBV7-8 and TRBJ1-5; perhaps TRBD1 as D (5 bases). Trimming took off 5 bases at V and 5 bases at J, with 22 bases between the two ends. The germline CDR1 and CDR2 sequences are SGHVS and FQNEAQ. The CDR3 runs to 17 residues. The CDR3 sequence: CASSVLLGAGLDQPQHF. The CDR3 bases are TGTGCCAGCAGCGTACTACTTGGGGCTGGCCTGGATCAGCCCCAGCATTTT.

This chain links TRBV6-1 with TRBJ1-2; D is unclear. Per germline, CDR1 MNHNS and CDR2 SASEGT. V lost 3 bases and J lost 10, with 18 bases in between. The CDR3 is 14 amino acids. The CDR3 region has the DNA TGTGCCAGCAGTGATTTGAAGATAAGCTTCGACTACACCTTC. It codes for CASSDLKISFDYTF.

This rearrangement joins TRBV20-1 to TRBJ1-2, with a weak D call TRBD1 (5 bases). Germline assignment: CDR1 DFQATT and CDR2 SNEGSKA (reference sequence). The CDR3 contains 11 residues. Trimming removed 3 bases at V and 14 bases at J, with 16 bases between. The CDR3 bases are TGCAGTGCTAGGGGGGGACGTTCGGCAACCTTC. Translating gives CSARGGRSATF.

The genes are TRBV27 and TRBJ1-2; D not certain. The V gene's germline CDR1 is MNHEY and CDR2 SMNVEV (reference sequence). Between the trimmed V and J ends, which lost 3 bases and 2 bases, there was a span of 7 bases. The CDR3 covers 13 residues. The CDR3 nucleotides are TGTGCCAGCAGTTTCGGAGTGAACTATGGCTACACCTTC. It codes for CASSFGVNYGYTF.

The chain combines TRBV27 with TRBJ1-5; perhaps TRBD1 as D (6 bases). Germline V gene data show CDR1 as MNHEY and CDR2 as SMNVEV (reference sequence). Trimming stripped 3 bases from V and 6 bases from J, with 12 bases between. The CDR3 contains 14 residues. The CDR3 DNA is TGTGCCAGCAGTTTTAGGGGGTCGGGTCAGCCCCAGCATTTT. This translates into CASSFRGSGQPQHF.

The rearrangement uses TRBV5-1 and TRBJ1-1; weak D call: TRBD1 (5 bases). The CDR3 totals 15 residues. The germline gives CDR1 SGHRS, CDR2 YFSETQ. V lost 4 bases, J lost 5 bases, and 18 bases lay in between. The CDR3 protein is CASSLMRTGGTEAFF. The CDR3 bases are TGCGCCAGCAGCCTCATGAGGACCGGGGGGACTGAAGCTTTCTTT.

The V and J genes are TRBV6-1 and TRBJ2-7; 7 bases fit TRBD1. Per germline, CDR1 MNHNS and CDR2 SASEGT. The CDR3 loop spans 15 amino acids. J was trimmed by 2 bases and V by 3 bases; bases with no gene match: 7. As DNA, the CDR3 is TGTGCCAGCAGTGACTTGGACAGGTGGGCCTACGAGCAGTACTTC. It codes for CASSDLDRWAYEQYF.

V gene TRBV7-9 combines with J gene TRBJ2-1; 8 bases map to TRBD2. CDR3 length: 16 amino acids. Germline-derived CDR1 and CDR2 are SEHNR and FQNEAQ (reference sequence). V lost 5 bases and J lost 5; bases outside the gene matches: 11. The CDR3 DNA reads TGTGCCAGCAGCCCCGCCCCCGGGACTAGGCACAATGAGCAGTTCTTC. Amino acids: CASSPAPGTRHNEQFF.

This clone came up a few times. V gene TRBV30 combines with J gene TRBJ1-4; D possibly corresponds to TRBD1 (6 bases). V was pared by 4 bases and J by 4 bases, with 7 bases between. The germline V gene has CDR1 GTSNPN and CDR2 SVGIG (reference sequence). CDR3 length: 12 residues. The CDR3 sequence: CAWNRVNEKLFF. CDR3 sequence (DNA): TGTGCCTGGAACAGGGTTAATGAAAAACTGTTTTTT.

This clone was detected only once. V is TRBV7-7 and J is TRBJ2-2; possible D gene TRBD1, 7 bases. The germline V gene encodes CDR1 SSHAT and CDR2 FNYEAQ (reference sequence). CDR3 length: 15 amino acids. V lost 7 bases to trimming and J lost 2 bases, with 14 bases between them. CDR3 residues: CASTSGDSNTGELFF. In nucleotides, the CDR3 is TGTGCCAGCACCTCGGGGGACAGCAACACCGGGGAGCTGTTTTTT.

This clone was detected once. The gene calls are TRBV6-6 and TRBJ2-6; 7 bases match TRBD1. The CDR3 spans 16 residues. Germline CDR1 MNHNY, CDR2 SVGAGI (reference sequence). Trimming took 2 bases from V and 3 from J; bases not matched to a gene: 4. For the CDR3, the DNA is TGTGCCAGCAGTTACCGAGGGGGCGGTGGGGCCAACGTCCTGACTTTC. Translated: CASSYRGGGGANVLTF.

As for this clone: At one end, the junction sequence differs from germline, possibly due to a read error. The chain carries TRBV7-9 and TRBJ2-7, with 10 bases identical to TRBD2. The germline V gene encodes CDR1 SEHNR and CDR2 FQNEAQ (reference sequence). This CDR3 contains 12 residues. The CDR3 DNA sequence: TGTGCCAGCAGCTTAGTGCATTTGGGACTAGCGTTC. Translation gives CASSLVHLGLAF.

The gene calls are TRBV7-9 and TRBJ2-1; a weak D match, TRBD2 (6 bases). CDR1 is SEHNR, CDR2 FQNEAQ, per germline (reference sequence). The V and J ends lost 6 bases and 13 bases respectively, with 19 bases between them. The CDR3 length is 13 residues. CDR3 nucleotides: TGTGCCAGCAGGGGTGGCGGGGAGTCCTTTCAGTTCTTC. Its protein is CASRGGGESFQFF.

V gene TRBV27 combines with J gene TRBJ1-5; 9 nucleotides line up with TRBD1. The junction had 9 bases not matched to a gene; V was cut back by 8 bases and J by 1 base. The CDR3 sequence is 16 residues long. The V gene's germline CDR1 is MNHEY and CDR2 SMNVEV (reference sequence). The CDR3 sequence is CASSGWGQGSNQPQHF. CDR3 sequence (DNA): TGTGCCAGCTCTGGCTGGGGACAGGGAAGCAATCAGCCCCAGCATTTT.

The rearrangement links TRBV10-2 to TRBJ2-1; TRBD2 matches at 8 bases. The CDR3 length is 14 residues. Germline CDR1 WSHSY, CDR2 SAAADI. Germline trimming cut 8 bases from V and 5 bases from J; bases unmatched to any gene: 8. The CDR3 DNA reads TGCGCCAGCGCAGTTTCGGGAGGGGACAATGAGCAGTTCTTC. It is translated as CASAVSGGDNEQFF.

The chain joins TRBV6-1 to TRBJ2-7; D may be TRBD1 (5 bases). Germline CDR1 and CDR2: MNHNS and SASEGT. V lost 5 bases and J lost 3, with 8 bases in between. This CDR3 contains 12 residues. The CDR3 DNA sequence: TGTGCCAGCAGTAGAGACAGCTACGAGCAGTACTTC. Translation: CASSRDSYEQYF.

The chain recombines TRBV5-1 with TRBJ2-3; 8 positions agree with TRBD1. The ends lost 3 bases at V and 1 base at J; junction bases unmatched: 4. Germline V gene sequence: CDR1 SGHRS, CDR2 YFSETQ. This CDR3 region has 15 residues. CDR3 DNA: TGCGCCAGCAGCTCCAAGACAGGGGGCACAGATACGCAGTATTTT. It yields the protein CASSSKTGGTDTQYF.

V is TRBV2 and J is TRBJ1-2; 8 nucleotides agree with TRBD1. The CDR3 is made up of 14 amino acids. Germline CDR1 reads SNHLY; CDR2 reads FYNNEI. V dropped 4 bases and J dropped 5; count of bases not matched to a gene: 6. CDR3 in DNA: TGTGCCAGCAGTGCTCAGGGGGCAGAATATGGCTACACCTTC. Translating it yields CASSAQGAEYGYTF.